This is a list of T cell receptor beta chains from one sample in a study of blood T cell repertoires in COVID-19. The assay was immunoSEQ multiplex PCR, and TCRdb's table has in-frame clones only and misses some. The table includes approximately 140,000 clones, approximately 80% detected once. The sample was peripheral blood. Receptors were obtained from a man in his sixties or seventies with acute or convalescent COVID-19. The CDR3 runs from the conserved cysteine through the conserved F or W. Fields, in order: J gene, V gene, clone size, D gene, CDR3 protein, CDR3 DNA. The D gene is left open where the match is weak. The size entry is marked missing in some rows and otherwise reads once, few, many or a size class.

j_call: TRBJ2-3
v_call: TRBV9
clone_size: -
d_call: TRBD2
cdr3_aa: CASRPSGTDTQYF
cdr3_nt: TGTGCCAGCCGGCCTAGCGGAACAGATACGCAGTATTTT

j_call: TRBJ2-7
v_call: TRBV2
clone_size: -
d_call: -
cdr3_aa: CASSSGFSYEQYF
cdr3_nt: TGTGCCAGCAGTTCGGGATTCTCCTACGAGCAGTACTTC

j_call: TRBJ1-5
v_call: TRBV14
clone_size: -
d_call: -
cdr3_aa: CASSPSRGSPQHF
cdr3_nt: TGTGCCAGCAGCCCTTCTCGCGGGTCGCCCCAGCATTTT

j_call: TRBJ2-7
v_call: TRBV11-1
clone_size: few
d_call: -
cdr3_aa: CASSFQGGEQYF
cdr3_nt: TGTGCCAGCAGCTTTCAGGGGGGAGAGCAGTACTTC

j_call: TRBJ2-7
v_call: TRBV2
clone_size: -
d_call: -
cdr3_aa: CASIRQGGGDEQYF
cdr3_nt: TGTGCCAGCATCCGACAGGGAGGAGGGGACGAGCAGTACTTC

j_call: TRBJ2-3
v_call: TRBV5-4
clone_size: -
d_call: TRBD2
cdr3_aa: CASSLVISGGGTDTQYF
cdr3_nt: TGTGCCAGCAGCTTGGTGATCAGCGGGGGGGGCACAGATACGCAGTATTTT

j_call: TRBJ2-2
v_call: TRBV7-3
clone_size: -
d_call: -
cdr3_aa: CASSLDLGATQTGELFF
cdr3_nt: TGTGCCAGCAGCTTAGATTTGGGGGCTACCCAGACCGGGGAGCTGTTTTTT

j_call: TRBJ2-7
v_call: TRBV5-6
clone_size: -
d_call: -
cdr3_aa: CASSRGSLYEQYF
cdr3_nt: TGTGCCAGCAGTCGGGGATCCCTCTACGAGCAGTACTTC

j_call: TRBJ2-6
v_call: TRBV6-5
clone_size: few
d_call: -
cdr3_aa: CASSWAGGANVLTF
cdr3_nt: TGTGCCAGCAGTTGGGCGGGTGGGGCCAACGTCCTGACTTTC

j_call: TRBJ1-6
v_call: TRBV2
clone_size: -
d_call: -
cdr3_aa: CASSEAHEGRVSPLHF
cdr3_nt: TGTGCCAGCAGTGAAGCGCATGAGGGCCGGGTCTCACCCCTCCACTTT

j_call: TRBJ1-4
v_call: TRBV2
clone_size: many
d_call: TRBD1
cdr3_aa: CASSDRSRGRFEKLFF
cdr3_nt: TGTGCCAGCAGTGACAGATCAAGGGGGCGCTTTGAAAAACTGTTTTTT

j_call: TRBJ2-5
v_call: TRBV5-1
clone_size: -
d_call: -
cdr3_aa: CASSQGSPNQETQYF
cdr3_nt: TGCGCCAGCAGTCAGGGGAGCCCAAACCAAGAGACCCAGTACTTC

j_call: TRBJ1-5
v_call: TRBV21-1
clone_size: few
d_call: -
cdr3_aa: CASSSRHSFNQPQHF
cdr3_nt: TGTGCCAGCAGCTCCAGACATAGTTTCAATCAGCCCCAGCATTTT

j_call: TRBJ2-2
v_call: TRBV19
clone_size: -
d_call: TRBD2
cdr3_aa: CASILAGGGGELFF
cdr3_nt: TGTGCCAGTATCCTAGCGGGAGGAGGCGGGGAGCTGTTTTTT

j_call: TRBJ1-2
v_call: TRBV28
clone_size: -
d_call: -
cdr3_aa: CASSSGDTDGYTF
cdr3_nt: TGTGCCAGCAGTTCAGGGGATACAGATGGCTACACCTTC

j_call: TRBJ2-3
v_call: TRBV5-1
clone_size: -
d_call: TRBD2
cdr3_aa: CASSLDALAGGTDTQYF
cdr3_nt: TGCGCCAGCAGCTTGGATGCTCTAGCGGGGGGCACAGATACGCAGTATTTT

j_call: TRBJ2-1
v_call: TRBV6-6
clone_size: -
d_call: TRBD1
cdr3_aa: CASGGTGGQEFF
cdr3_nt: TGTGCCAGCGGGGGGACAGGGGGCCAAGAGTTCTTC

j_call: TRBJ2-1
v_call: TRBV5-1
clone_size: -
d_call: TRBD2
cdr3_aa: CASSFGLAGTYSYNEQFF
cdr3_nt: TGCGCCAGCAGCTTTGGGCTAGCGGGTACGTACTCCTACAATGAGCAGTTCTTC

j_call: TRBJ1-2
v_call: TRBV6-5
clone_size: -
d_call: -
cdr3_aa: CARFLQGRGYGYTF
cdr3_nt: TGTGCCAGGTTCCTACAGGGTCGCGGGTATGGCTACACCTTC

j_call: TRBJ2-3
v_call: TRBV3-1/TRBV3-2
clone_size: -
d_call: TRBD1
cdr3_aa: CASRLTGGTDTQYF
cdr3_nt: TGTGCCAGCAGATTGACAGGGGGCACAGATACGCAGTATTTT

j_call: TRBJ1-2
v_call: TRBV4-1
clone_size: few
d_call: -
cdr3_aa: CASSQDRNREYGYTF
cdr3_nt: TGCGCCAGCAGCCAAGATCGGAACAGGGAGTATGGCTACACCTTC

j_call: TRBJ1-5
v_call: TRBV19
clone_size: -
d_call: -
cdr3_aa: CASSIVSGVAMGGNQPQHF
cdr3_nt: TGTGCCAGTAGTATAGTTTCGGGGGTTGCAATGGGCGGCAATCAGCCCCAGCATTTT

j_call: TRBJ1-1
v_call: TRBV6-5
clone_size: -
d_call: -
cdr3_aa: CASSYSRGYTEAFF
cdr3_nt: TGTGCCAGCAGTTACTCGAGAGGATACACTGAAGCTTTCTTT

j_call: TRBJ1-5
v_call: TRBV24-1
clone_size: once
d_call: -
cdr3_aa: CATSDGGSRNQPQHF
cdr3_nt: TGTGCCACCAGTGATGGAGGGTCTCGAAATCAGCCCCAGCATTTT

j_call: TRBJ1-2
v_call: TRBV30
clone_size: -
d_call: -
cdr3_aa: CAWSARNYGYTF
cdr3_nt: TGTGCCTGGAGTGCTAGGAACTATGGCTACACCTTC

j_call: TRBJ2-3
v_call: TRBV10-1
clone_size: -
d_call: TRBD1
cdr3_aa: CASSEGTGAGDTQYF
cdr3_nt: TGCGCCAGCAGCGAAGGGACAGGGGCAGGAGATACGCAGTATTTT

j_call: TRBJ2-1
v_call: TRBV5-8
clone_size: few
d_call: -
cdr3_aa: CASSLAGSHEQFF
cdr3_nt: TGTGCCAGCAGCTTAGCAGGGTCCCATGAGCAGTTCTTC

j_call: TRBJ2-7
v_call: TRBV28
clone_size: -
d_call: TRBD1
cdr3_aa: CASSYKIGTGTHEQYF
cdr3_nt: TGTGCCAGCAGTTATAAAATCGGGACAGGGACCCACGAGCAGTACTTC

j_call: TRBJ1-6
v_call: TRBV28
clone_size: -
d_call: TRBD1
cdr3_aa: CASSETGIFTPLHF
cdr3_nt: TGTGCCAGCAGTGAGACAGGGATTTTTACACCCCTCCACTTT

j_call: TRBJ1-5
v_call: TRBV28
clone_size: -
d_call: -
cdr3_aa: CASGGVSRQPQHF
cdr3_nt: TGTGCCAGCGGAGGGGTGTCTAGGCAGCCCCAGCATTTT

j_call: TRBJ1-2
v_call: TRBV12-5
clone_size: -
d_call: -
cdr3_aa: CASAPDSFYGYTF
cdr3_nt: TGTGCTAGTGCTCCGGACAGTTTCTATGGCTACACCTTC

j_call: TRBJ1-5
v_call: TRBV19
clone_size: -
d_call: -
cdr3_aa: CASSILQRQPQHF
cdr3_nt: TGTGCCAGTAGTATATTGCAGCGGCAGCCCCAGCATTTT

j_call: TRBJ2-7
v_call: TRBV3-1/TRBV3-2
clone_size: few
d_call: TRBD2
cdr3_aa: CASSQGPIGATSLNEQYF
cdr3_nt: TGTGCCAGCAGCCAAGGGCCAATCGGCGCGACTAGCCTCAACGAGCAGTACTTC

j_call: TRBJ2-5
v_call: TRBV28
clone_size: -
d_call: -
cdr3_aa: CASYNVVQETQYF
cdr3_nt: TGTGCCAGCTACAACGTCGTCCAAGAGACCCAGTACTTC

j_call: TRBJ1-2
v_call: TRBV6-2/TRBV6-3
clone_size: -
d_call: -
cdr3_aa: CASSYFGQTYGYTF
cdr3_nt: TGTGCCAGCAGTTACTTCGGACAGACCTATGGCTACACCTTC

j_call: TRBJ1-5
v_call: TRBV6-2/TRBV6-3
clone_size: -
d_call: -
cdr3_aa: CASTPGGVKQPQHF
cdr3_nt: TGTGCCAGCACCCCCGGGGGGGTTAAGCAGCCCCAGCATTTT

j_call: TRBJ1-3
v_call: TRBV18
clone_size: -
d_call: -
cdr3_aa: CASSPGMRGTGNTIYF
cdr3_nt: TGTGCCAGCTCACCAGGGATGCGGGGGACTGGAAACACCATATATTTT

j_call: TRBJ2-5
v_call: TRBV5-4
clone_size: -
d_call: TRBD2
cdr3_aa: CASSSGTSGLMGETQYF
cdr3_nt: TGTGCCAGCAGCTCCGGGACTAGCGGATTAATGGGGGAGACCCAGTACTTC

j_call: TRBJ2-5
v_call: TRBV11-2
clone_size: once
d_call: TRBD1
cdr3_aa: CASTPTGARETQYF
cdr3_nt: TGTGCCAGCACCCCCACAGGGGCCCGAGAGACCCAGTACTTC

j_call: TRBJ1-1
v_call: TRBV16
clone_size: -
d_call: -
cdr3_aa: CASSQGRDTEAFF
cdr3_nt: TGTGCCAGCAGCCAAGGGAGGGACACTGAAGCTTTCTTT

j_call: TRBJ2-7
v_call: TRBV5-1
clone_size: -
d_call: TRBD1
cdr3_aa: CASSSVGTGAHYEQYF
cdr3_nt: TGCGCCAGCAGCTCCGTCGGGACAGGGGCCCACTACGAGCAGTACTTC

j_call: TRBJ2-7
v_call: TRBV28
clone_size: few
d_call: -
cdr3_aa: CASTQGGGDYEQYF
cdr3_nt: TGTGCCAGCACCCAAGGGGGGGGAGATTACGAGCAGTACTTC

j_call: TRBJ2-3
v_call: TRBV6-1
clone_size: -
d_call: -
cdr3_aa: CASSEVPGRGITDTQYF
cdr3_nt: TGTGCCAGCAGTGAAGTCCCCGGGAGAGGGATTACAGATACGCAGTATTTT

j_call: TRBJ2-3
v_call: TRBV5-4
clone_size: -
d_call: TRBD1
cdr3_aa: CASSLGVTTGPTDTQYF
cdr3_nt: TGTGCCAGCAGCTTGGGGGTAACGACAGGGCCCACAGATACGCAGTATTTT

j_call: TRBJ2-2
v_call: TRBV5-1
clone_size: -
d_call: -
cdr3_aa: CASSFFGNTGELFF
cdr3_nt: TGCGCCAGCAGCTTCTTCGGGAACACCGGGGAGCTGTTTTTT

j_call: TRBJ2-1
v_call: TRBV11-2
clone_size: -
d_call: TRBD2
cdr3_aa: CASSSLSASGGGQFF
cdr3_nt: TGTGCCAGCAGCTCCCTGTCGGCTAGCGGGGGAGGGCAGTTCTTC

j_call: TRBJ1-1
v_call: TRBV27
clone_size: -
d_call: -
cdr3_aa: CASSFTMNTEAFF
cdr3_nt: TGTGCCAGCAGCTTCACTATGAACACTGAAGCTTTCTTT

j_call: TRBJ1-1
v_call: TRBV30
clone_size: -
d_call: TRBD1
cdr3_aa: CALGGGQGFKAFF
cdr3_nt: TGTGCCTTGGGTGGGGGACAGGGCTTTAAAGCTTTCTTT

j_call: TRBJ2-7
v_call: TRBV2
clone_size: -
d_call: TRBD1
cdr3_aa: CASSAGTGGTYEQYF
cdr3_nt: TGTGCCAGCAGTGCCGGGACAGGGGGCACCTACGAGCAGTACTTC

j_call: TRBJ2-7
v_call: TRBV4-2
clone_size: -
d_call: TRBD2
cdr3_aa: CASSQDWVAGGREQYF
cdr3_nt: TGTGCCAGCAGCCAAGATTGGGTAGCGGGGGGGCGCGAGCAGTACTTC

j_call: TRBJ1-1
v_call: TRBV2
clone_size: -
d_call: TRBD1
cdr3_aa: CASRIEAGGTEAFF
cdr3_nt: TGTGCCAGCAGGATTGAGGCAGGGGGGACTGAAGCTTTCTTT

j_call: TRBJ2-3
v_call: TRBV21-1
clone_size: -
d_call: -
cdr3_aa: CASSAQSGRLSDTQYF
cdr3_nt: TGTGCCAGCAGCGCCCAGAGCGGGAGACTCTCAGATACGCAGTATTTT

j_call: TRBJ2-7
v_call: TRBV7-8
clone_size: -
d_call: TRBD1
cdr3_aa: CASSLDRVGEQYF
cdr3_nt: TGTGCCAGCAGCTTGGACAGGGTTGGCGAGCAGTACTTC

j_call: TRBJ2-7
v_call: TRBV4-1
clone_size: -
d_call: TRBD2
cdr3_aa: CASSQVGGVSYEQYF
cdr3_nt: TGCGCCAGCAGCCAAGTGGGGGGGGTTAGCTACGAGCAGTACTTC

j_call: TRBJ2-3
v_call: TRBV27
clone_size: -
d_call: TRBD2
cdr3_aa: CASMGLAGTDTQYF
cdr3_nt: TGTGCCAGCATGGGACTAGCGGGCACAGATACGCAGTATTTT